These 18 T cell receptor beta chains were all obtained from the same sample, sequenced in a study of T cell changes during pregnancy in multiple sclerosis. Some clones are missing from TCRdb's copy, which holds only in-frame ones; the method was immunoSEQ multiplex PCR. Among 45,000 to 50,000 clones listed, roughly 92% were seen once. The sequences come from CD4+ T cells from peripheral blood mononuclear cells, collected in the second trimester of pregnancy. All receptors derive from a female donor in good health, enrolled as a control in a pregnancy study.

This rearrangement joins TRBV21-1 to TRBJ2-4; the tabulated D call, TRBD1, remains unverified against the DNA. TRBV21-1 is a recognized pseudogene. The CDR3 is made up of 17 amino acids. The DNA of the CDR3 is TGTGCCCGAAAAGGGACAGGGGCCATTTTGGCCAAAAACATTCAGTACTTC. Residues: CARKGTGAILAKNIQYF.

The chain couples TRBV29-1 to TRBJ1-1; D is uncertain. V was clipped by 3 bases and J by 2 bases, with 10 bases between them. The CDR3 covers 13 residues. Germline loops: CDR1 SQVTM, CDR2 ANQGSEA. This CDR3 is CSVENSFNTEAFF. CDR3 in DNA: TGCAGCGTTGAGAATAGCTTTAACACTGAAGCTTTCTTT.

The chain couples TRBV7-2 to TRBJ1-2; 8 bases line up with TRBD1. The CDR3 loop spans 15 amino acids. The germline CDR1 and CDR2 sequences are SGHTA and FQGNSA. Trimming at V came to 7 bases and at J to 4 bases, leaving 11 bases not matched to a gene. The CDR3 region is CASNPSGGAGYGYTF. In DNA, the CDR3 is TGTGCCAGCAACCCGTCAGGGGGCGCAGGCTATGGCTACACCTTC.

Comment on this clone: Germline and junction disagree at one end, which may indicate a read error. The chain combines TRBV19 with TRBJ2-6, with 11 bases identical to TRBD1. The CDR3 contains 16 residues. The V gene's germline CDR1 is LNHDA and CDR2 SQIVND (reference sequence). The CDR3, as DNA: TGTGCCAGTAGCTTACTTTCCGGGACAGGGGGCAACGTCCTGACTTTC. Translating gives CASSLLSGTGGNVLTF.

CDR3 DNA: TGTGCCAGCAGTTACGGTGACAGGGGTGGCGGCTACACCTTC. As protein: CASSYGDRGGGYTF. The chain has TRBV6-6 and TRBJ1-2; 8 positions agree with TRBD1. This CDR3 spans 14 amino acids. Germline V gives CDR1 MNHNY, CDR2 SVGAGI (reference sequence). Unmatched junction bases numbered 7, after V lost 2 bases and J lost 8 bases.

This chain connects TRBV4-2 to TRBJ1-1, with 7 bases that match TRBD1. V trimming: 3 bases; J trimming: 1 base; junction bases outside the gene matches: 5. Germline V CDR1 and CDR2: LGHNA, YNFKEQ. The CDR3 length is 15 residues. The CDR3 coding sequence is TGTGCCAGCAGCCACCGTACAGGGGAGAACACTGAAGCTTTCTTT. Its protein is CASSHRTGENTEAFF.

The chain joins TRBV19 to TRBJ1-5; tentatively, D is TRBD1 (5 bases). V was clipped by 2 bases and J by 5 bases, with 13 bases between them. This CDR3 region has 15 residues. Looked up from germline, CDR1 is LNHDA and CDR2 is SQIVND (reference sequence). CDR3 in DNA: TGTGCCAGTAGTATATTTCAGGGTATAGATCAGCCCCAGCATTTT. Its translation: CASSIFQGIDQPQHF.

This rearrangement joins TRBV5-1 to TRBJ1-1; unclear D gene. Per germline, CDR1 SGHRS and CDR2 YFSETQ. The CDR3 covers 16 residues. Between the trimmed V and J ends, which lost 4 bases and 4 bases, there was a span of 20 bases. For the CDR3, the DNA is TGCGCCAGCAGCAAGGAAGGCGGAGGGCTGGGCACTGAAGCTTTCTTT. It is translated as CASSKEGGGLGTEAFF. The full variable domain, its missing parts supplied by reference TRBV5-1 and TRBJ1-1, is KAGVTQTPRYLIKTRGQQVTLSCSPISGHRSVSWYQQTPGQGLQFLFEYFSETQRNKGNFPGRFSGRQFSNSRSEMNVSTLELGDSALYLCASSKEGGGLGTEAFFGQGTRLTVV.

This clone was seen more than once but under ten times. The V call is TRBV27, the J call TRBJ1-1; 7 nucleotides match TRBD1. This CDR3 has 14 amino acids. With 8 bases clipped from V and 1 base from J, the junction kept 7 bases outside the gene matches. The germline gives CDR1 MNHEY, CDR2 SMNVEV (reference sequence). The CDR3 DNA sequence: TGTGCCAGCTGGACACAGGGGCCGAACACTGAAGCTTTCTTT. Encoded protein: CASWTQGPNTEAFF.

The chain couples TRBV29-1 to TRBJ1-2, with 9 bases aligning to TRBD1. The germline V gene has CDR1 SQVTM and CDR2 ANQGSEA. V was pared by 0 bases and J by 8 bases, with 7 bases of the junction left unmatched. The CDR3 spans 14 residues. This chain's CDR3 is CSVEEGQGVGGYTF. CDR3 DNA sequence: TGCAGCGTTGAAGAGGGACAGGGTGTGGGGGGCTACACCTTC.

The chain employs TRBV5-1 and TRBJ2-5; D may be TRBD2 (6 bases). With 1 base removed from V and 2 bases from J, the gap between germline ends came to 12 bases. Germline CDR1 is SGHRS and CDR2 is YFSETQ. The length of the CDR3 is 15 residues. The CDR3 loop is CASSLRPGVQETQYF. Here the CDR3 DNA reads TGCGCCAGCAGCTTGAGACCGGGGGTTCAAGAGACCCAGTACTTC.

This clone was detected a few times. This chain joins TRBV5-6 and TRBJ1-2; tentative D call: TRBD1 (5 bases). V lost 3 bases to trimming and J lost 3 bases, with 15 bases between them. The CDR3 is 15 residues long. Germline CDR1 SGHDT, CDR2 YYEEEE. The CDR3 DNA reads as TGTGCCAGCAGCTGGACGGCGGGGGTCGACTATGGCTACACCTTC. Translating gives CASSWTAGVDYGYTF.

The chain has TRBV19 and TRBJ1-2; TRBD1 agrees at 11 bases. Trimming cost V 4 bases and J 8 bases; bases outside gene matches: 9. The CDR3 has 15 residues. CDR1 LNHDA and CDR2 SQIVND come from the germline V gene (reference sequence). The CDR3 spells CASSTSGTGGEGYTF. The CDR3 DNA is TGTGCCAGTAGTACTTCGGGGACAGGGGGAGAAGGCTACACCTTC.

The J gene is TRBJ2-7, the V gene TRBV30; TRBD1 matches 9 bases. CDR3 length: 14 amino acids. The trim removed 3 bases at V and 4 bases at J, leaving 7 bases unmatched. Germline V gene data show CDR1 as GTSNPN and CDR2 as SVGIG (reference sequence). CDR3 nucleotide sequence: TGTGCCTGGAGAGAGACAGGGGGGGTTTACGAGCAGTACTTC. Its protein product is CAWRETGGVYEQYF.

This chain joins TRBV6-5 and TRBJ1-2; D perhaps matches TRBD1 (6 bases). The CDR3 spans 13 residues. The germline V and J ends were trimmed by 6 bases and 4 bases, with 12 bases remaining between them. Germline values: CDR1 MNHEY, CDR2 SVGAGI. CDR3 protein: CASSQDRRYGYTF. For the CDR3, the DNA is TGTGCCAGCAGCCAAGACAGGCGCTATGGCTACACCTTC.

This clone is a singleton in its sample. This rearrangement joins TRBV5-4 to TRBJ2-3; 8 nucleotides align to TRBD2. The CDR3 sequence is 15 residues long. Germline values: CDR1 SGHNT, CDR2 YYREEE (reference sequence). The trim removed 0 bases at V and 3 bases at J, leaving 3 bases unmatched. This CDR3 is CASSLAGLGTDTQYF. The CDR3 nucleotides read TGTGCCAGCAGCTTGGCGGGACTAGGGACAGATACGCAGTATTTT.

The V gene is TRBV27, the J gene TRBJ1-1; 8 bases are shared with TRBD1. V lost 5 bases and J lost 3; bases outside the gene matches: 8. The CDR3 has 15 residues. CDR1 is MNHEY and CDR2 is SMNVEV in the germline V gene (reference sequence). CDR3: CASSDHRGYYTEAFF. Written as DNA, the CDR3 is TGTGCCAGCAGTGACCACAGGGGGTATTACACTGAAGCTTTCTTT.

The chain is built from TRBV7-9 and TRBJ2-7, with a weak D call TRBD1 (9 bases). Germline CDR1 is SEHNR and CDR2 is FQNEAQ (reference sequence). The CDR3 loop spans 17 amino acids. Trimming removed 3 bases at V and 3 bases at J, with 21 bases between. The chain's CDR3 is CASSLTGGRGGSYEQYF. The CDR3 bases are TGTGCCAGCAGCTTGACAGGGGGTCGGGGGGGGAGCTACGAGCAGTACTTC.